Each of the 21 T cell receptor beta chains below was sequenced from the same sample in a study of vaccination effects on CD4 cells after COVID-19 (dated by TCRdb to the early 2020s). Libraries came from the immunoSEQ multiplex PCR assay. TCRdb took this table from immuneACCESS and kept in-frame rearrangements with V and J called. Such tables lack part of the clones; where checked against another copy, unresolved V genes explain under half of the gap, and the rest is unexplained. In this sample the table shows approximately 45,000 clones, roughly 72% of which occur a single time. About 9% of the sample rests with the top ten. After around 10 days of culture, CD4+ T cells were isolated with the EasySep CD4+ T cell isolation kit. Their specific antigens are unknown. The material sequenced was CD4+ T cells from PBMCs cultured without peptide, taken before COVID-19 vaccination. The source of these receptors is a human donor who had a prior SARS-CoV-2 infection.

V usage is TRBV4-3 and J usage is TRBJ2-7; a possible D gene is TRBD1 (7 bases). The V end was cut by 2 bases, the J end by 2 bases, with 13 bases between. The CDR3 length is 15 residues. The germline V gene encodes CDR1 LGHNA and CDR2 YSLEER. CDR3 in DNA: TGCGCCAGCAGCCAATTCCAGGGGGGCACCTACGAGCAGTACTTC. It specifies CASSQFQGGTYEQYF.

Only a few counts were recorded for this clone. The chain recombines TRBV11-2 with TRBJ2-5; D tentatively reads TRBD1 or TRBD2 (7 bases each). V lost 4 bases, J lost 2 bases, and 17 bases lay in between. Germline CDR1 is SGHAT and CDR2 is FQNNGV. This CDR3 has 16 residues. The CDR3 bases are TGTGCCAGCAGCTGGGGGGAGGGGGCAGGGCAAGAGACCCAGTACTTC. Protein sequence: CASSWGEGAGQETQYF.

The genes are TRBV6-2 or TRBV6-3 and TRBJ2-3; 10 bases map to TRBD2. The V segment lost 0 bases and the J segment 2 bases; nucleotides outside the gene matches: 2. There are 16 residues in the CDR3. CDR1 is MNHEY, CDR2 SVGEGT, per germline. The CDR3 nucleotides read TGTGCCAGCAGTTACTCTGGGACTAGCGTCACAGATACGCAGTATTTT. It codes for CASSYSGTSVTDTQYF.

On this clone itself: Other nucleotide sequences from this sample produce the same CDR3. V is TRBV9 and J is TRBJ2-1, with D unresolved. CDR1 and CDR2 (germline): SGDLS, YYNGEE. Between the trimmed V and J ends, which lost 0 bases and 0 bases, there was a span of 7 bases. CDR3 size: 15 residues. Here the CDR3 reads CASSVAGDSYNEQFF. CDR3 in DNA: TGTGCCAGCAGCGTAGCTGGGGACTCCTACAATGAGCAGTTCTTC.

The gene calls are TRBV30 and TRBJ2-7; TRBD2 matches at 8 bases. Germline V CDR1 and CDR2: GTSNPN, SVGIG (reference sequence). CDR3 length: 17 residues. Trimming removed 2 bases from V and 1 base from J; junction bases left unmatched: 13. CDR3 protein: CAWSPPRGVGTSYEQYF. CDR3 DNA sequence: TGTGCCTGGAGTCCACCGCGGGGGGTGGGGACGTCCTACGAGCAGTACTTC.

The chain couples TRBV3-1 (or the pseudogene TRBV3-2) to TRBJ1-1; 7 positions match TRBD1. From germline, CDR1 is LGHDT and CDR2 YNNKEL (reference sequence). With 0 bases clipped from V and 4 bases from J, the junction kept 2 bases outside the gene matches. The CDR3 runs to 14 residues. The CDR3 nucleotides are TGTGCCAGCAGCCAAGAAGGGGGCATCACTGAAGCTTTCTTT. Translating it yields CASSQEGGITEAFF.

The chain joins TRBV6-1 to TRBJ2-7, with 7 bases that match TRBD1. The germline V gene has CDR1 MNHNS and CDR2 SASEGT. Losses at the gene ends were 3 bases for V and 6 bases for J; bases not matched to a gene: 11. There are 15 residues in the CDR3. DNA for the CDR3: TGTGCCAGCAGTGAGGCTTCCGGGACAGTCGCCGAGCAGTACTTC. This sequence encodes CASSEASGTVAEQYF.

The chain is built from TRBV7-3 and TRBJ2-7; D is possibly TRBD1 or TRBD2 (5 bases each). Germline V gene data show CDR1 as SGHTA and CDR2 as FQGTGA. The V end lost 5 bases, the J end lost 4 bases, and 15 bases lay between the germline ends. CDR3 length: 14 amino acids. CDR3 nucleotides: TGTGCCAGCAGCCCCGGGGCACCCTTGTACGAGCAGTACTTC. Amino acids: CASSPGAPLYEQYF.

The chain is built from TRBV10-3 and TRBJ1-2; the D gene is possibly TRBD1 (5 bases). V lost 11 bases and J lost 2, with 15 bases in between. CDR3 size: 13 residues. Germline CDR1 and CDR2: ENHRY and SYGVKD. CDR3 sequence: CAGRDGINYGYTF. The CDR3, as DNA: TGTGCCGGCCGGGACGGCATCAACTATGGCTACACCTTC.

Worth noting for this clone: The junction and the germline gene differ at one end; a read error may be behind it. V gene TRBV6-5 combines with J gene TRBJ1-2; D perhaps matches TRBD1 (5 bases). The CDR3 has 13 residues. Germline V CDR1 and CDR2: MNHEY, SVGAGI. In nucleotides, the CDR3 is TGTGCCAGCACAAACGTACCAGGGATTGGCGGCTTCTTC. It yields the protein CASTNVPGIGGFF.

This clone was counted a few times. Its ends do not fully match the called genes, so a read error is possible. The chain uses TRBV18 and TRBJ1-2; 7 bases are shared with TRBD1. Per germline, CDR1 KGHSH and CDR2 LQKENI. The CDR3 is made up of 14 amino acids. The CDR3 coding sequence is TGTGCCAGCTCCCCACAGGGGTTGTTAGAAGGCTACACCTTC. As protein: CASSPQGLLEGYTF.

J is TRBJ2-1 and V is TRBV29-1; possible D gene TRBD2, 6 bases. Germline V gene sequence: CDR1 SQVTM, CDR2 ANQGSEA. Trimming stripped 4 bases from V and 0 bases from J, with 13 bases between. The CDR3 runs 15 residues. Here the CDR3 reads CSVGGGPDSYNEQFF. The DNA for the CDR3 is TGCAGCGTTGGGGGAGGACCTGACTCCTACAATGAGCAGTTCTTC.

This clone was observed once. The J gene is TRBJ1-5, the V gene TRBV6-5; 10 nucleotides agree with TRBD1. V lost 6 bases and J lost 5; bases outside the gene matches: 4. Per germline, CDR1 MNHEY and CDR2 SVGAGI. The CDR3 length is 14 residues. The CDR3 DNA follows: TGTGCCAGCAGCATGACAGGGGGCTATCAGCCCCAGCATTTT. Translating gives CASSMTGGYQPQHF.

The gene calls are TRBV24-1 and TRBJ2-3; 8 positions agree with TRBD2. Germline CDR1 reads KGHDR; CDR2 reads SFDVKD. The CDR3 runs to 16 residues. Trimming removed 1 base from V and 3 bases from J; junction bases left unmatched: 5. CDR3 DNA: TGTGCCACCAGTGATTTCCCCAGCGGGAGAACAGATACGCAGTATTTT. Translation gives CATSDFPSGRTDTQYF.

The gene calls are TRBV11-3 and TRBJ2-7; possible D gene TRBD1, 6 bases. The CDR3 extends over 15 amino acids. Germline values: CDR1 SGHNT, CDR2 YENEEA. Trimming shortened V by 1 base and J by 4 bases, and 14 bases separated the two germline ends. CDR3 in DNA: TGTGCCAGCAGCTTAGGTACAGGGAAGGGATACGAGCAGTACTTC. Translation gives CASSLGTGKGYEQYF. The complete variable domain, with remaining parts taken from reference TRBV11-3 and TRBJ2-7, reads EAGVVQSPRYKIIEKKQPVAFWCNPISGHNTLYWYLQNLGQGPELLIRYENEEAVDDSQLPKDRFSAERLKGVDSTLKIQPAELGDSAVYLCASSLGTGKGYEQYFGPGTRLTVT.

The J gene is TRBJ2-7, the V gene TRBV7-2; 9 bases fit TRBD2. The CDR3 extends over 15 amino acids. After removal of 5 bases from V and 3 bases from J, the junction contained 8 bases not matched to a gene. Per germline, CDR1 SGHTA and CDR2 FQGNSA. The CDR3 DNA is TGTGCCAGCAGCCCGCGGGGGGGTAGGGGCTACGAGCAGTACTTC. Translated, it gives CASSPRGGRGYEQYF.

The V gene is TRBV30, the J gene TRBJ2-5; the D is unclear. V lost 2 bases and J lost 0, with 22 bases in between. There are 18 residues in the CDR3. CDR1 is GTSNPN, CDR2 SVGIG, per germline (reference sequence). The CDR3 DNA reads TGTGCCTGGAGTTCAGGATTATATGCGAACTCGTACCAAGAGACCCAGTACTTC. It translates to CAWSSGLYANSYQETQYF.

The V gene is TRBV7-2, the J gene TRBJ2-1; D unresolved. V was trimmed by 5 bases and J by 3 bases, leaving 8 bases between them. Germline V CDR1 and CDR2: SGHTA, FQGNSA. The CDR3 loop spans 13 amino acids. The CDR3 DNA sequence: TGTGCCAGCAGCGAGACAAGCTACAATGAGCAGTTCTTC. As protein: CASSETSYNEQFF.

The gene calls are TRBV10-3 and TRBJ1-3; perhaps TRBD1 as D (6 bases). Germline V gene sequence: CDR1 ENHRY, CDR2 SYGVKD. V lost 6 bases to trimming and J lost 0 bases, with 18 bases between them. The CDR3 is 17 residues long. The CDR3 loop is CAIRAHEGQNSGNTIYF. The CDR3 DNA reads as TGTGCCATCAGGGCGCACGAAGGACAGAACTCTGGAAACACCATATATTTT.

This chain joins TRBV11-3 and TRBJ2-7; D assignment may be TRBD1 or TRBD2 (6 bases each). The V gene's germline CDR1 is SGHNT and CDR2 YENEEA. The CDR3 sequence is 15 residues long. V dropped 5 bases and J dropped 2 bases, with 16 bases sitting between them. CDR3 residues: CASSPGARGAYEQYF. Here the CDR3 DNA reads TGTGCCAGCAGCCCCGGAGCTAGGGGGGCCTACGAGCAGTACTTC.

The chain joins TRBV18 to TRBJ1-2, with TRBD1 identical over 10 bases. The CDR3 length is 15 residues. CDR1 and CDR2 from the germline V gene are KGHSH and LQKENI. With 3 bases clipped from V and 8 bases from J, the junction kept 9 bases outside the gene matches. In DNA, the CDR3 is TGTGCCAGCTCACCGGCCGGGACAGGGGATGGAGGCTACACCTTC. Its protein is CASSPAGTGDGGYTF. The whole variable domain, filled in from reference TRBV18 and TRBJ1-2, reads NAGVMQNPRHLVRRRGQEARLRCSPMKGHSHVYWYRQLPEEGLKFMVYLQKENIIDESGMPKERFSAEFPKEGPSILRIQQVVRGDSAAYFCASSPAGTGDGGYTFGSGTRLTVV.